The text below deals with one T cell receptor beta chain. This record comes from a study of beta chain features in type 1 diabetes. The whole isolated RNA underwent reverse transcription, so sequencing captured expressed TCRB transcripts. Only in-frame clones appear in the TCRdb table, and some are missing; sequencing was by immunoSEQ multiplex PCR. This sample has about 360,000 clones; roughly 12% occur once, and the top ten carry 0.017%. Trimming took off 2 bases at V and 8 bases at J, with 16 bases between the two ends. The germline V gene encodes CDR1 SGHAT and CDR2 FQDESV (reference sequence). The CDR3 covers 15 residues.

The sequenced sample was naive CD4+ T cells from blood. The chain couples TRBV11-1 to TRBJ2-1; TRBD2 is a possible D gene (5 bases). This receptor was identified in a man aged 18 to 30 in good health. Written as DNA, the CDR3 is TGTGCCAGCAGCTTATATTGGACGGAGGTGGATGAGCAGTTCTTC. It specifies CASSLYWTEVDEQFF.